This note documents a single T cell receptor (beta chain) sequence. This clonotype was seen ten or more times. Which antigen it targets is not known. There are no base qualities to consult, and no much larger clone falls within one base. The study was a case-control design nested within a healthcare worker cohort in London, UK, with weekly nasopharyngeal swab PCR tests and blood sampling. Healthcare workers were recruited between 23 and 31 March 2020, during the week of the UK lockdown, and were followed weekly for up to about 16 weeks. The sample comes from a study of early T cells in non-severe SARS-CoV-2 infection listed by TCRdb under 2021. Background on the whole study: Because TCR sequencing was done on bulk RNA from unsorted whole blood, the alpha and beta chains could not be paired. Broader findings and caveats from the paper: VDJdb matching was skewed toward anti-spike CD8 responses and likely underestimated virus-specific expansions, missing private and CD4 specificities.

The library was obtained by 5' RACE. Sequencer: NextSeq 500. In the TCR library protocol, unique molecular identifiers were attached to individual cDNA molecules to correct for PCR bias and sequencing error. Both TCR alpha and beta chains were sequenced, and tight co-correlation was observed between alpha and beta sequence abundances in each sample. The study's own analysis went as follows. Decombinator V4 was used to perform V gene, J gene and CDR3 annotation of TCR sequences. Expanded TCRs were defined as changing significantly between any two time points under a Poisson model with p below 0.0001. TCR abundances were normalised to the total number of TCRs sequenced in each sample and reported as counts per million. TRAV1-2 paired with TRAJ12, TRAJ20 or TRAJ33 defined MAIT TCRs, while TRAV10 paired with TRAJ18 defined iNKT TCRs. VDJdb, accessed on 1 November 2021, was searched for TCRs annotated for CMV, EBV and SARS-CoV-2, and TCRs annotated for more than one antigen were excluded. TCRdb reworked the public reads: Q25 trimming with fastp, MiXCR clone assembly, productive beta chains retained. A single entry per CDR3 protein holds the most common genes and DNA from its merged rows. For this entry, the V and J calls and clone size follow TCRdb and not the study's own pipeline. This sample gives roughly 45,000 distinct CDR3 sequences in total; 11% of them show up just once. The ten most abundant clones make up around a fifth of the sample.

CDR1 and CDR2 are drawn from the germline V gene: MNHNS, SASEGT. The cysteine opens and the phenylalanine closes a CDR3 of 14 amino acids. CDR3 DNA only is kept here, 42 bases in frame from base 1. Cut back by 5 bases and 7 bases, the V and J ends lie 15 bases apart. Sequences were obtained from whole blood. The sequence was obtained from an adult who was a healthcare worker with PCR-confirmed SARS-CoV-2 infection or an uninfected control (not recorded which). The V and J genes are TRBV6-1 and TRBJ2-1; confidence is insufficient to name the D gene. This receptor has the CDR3 CASSQVPSGNEQFF. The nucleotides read TGTGCCAGCAGTCAGGTACCGTCTGGGAATGAGCAGTTCTTC.